This T cell receptor beta chain originates from a study of graft-versus-host responses after intestinal transplantation. On the study more broadly: Transplants were multivisceral, liver-intestinal, or isolated intestinal.

Study outcomes and limitations: Levels of circulating GvH clones at their peak were associated with early post-transplant HvG declines. High graft-versus-host to host-versus-graft clonal ratios were found in allografts of patients who had graft-donor T cell macrochimerism. GvH clones detected in recipient marrow included some appearing first in ileum or blood.

The assay was immunoSEQ multiplex PCR, and TCRdb's table has in-frame clones only and misses some. Among about 90,000 clones listed, over 80% were seen once. In the case of this clone: Its target is not known.

The CDR3 totals 13 residues. The germline V and J ends were trimmed by 6 bases and 6 bases, with 12 bases remaining between them. From germline, CDR1 is LNHDA and CDR2 SQIVND (reference sequence). The specimen was unstimulated CD8+ T cells sorted from spleen or lymph node cells, collected before intestinal transplant. The chain joins TRBV19 to TRBJ1-5; no definite D call. The sequence derives from a human donor who received an intestinal transplant. CDR3 DNA: TGTGCCAGTAGCAGGATTCAGCCTCAGCCCCAGCATTTT. Protein sequence: CASSRIQPQPQHF.